The clone carrying this TCR beta chain came up a few times. No antigen is known for it. The data were obtained in a study of ipilimumab plus nivolumab after autologous stem cell transplantation. About the research overall: Median doses per patient: a few ipilimumab, about eight nivolumab. The DLBCL group included primary refractory and relapsed cases.

General study findings and limits: Per the authors, repertoire, Treg and microbiota data justify further study.

Germline CDR1 SNHLY, CDR2 FYNNEI. The CDR3 contains 12 residues. J was trimmed by 1 base and V by 8 bases; bases with no gene match: 0. Patients got ipilimumab 1 mg/kg beginning 14 to 28 days post-transplant. The assay was immunoSEQ multiplex PCR, and TCRdb's table has in-frame clones only and misses some. Of around 84,000 clones listed, approximately 83% were seen once; the top ten hold under 2.5%. Sequencing was performed on PBMCs, taken in a trial of ipilimumab plus nivolumab as post-transplant consolidation. The receptor comes from a male donor with diffuse large B-cell lymphoma. This chain connects TRBV2 to TRBJ1-1; TRBD1 matches at 8 bases. CDR3 coding DNA: TGTGCCAGCGGGACAGGGAACACTGAAGCTTTCTTT. This codes for CASGTGNTEAFF. The entire variable domain, with the rest obtained from reference TRBV2 and TRBJ1-1, is as follows: EPEVTQTPSHQVTQMGQEVILRCVPISNHLYFYWYRQILGQKVEFLVSFYNNEISEKSEIFDDQFSVERPDGSNFTLKIRSTKLEDSAMYFCASGTGNTEAFFGQGTRLTVV.